One sample yielded the 15 T cell receptor beta chains listed below, sequenced in a study of cytomegalovirus exposure and HLA in healthy donors. Primers: 60 Vbeta forward and 13 Jbeta reverse. The assay was immunoSEQ multiplex PCR, and TCRdb's table has in-frame clones only and misses some. The sample includes under 200,000 clones, approximately 78% of them seen just once. Source material: PBMCs. The receptors here all came from a girl aged 2 to 10 in good health and CMV-seropositive.

V is TRBV4-1 and J is TRBJ2-3, with a weak D call TRBD2 (6 bases). With 0 bases removed from V and 0 bases from J, the gap between germline ends came to 13 bases. This CDR3 has 17 residues. Germline CDR1 and CDR2: MGHRA and YSYEKL. The CDR3 DNA is TGCGCCAGCAGCCAAGAACCCGGGACTGCGAGCACAGATACGCAGTATTTT. It encodes CASSQEPGTASTDTQYF.

CDR3 sequence (DNA): TGTGCCAGCAGCCAAACTGGGGGGACCCAGCATTTT. It translates to CASSQTGGTQHF. This chain links TRBV6-5 with TRBJ1-5, with D possibly being TRBD1 (5 bases). V was cut by 6 bases and J by 11 bases, with 14 bases left in between. This CDR3 has 12 residues. Germline V gene sequence: CDR1 MNHEY, CDR2 SVGAGI.

Note on this clone: Relative to the germline gene, one junction end is altered; a read error may explain this. The CDR3 nucleotides are TGTGCTAGCAGCCGGGAACAGAATGGAAACACCATATATTTT. Its translation is CASSREQNGNTIYF. This chain uses TRBV7-7 with TRBJ1-3; D not resolved. This CDR3 is built from 14 residues. Germline V gene lookup returns CDR1 SSHAT and CDR2 FNYEAQ (reference sequence).

The chain combines TRBV10-3 with TRBJ2-7; 8 bases are a match to TRBD2. Per germline, CDR1 ENHRY and CDR2 SYGVKD. CDR3 length: 14 amino acids. Losses at the gene ends were 4 bases for V and 3 bases for J; bases not matched to a gene: 5. In nucleotides, the CDR3 is TGTGCCATCAGTGGAAGCGGGAGTGACTACGAGCAGTACTTC. Translating it yields CAISGSGSDYEQYF.

The chain couples TRBV14 to TRBJ2-1; D perhaps matches TRBD2 (6 bases). Germline values: CDR1 SGHDN, CDR2 FVKESK. This CDR3 is built from 17 residues. V lost 0 bases and J lost 1, with 13 bases in between. The CDR3 loop is CASSQEGGLGSYNEQFF. The CDR3 nucleotides are TGTGCCAGCAGCCAAGAGGGGGGACTCGGTTCCTACAATGAGCAGTTCTTC.

This chain connects TRBV19 to TRBJ1-1; possible D gene TRBD1, 5 bases. The V and J ends lost 5 bases and 5 bases respectively, with 15 bases between them. The CDR3 covers 14 residues. CDR1 is LNHDA and CDR2 is SQIVND in the germline V gene (reference sequence). CDR3 nucleotides: TGTGCCAGTAGTGTCGGGGCGGCGGGAACTGAAGCTTTCTTT. Encoded protein: CASSVGAAGTEAFF.

The chain has TRBV30 and TRBJ2-3, with 10 bases that match TRBD2. The CDR3 has 17 amino acids. Germline values: CDR1 GTSNPN, CDR2 SVGIG (reference sequence). The V gene end was trimmed by 0 bases and the J gene end by 2 bases; junction bases not matched to a gene: 8. The chain's CDR3 is CAWSVRAGGPITDTQYF. In nucleotides, the CDR3 is TGTGCCTGGAGTGTTCGAGCGGGAGGGCCAATCACAGATACGCAGTATTTT.

The V gene is TRBV28, the J gene TRBJ1-4; TRBD1 agrees at 7 bases. After removal of 10 bases from V and 5 bases from J, the junction contained 7 bases not matched to a gene. The CDR3 totals 13 residues. The germline V gene encodes CDR1 MDHEN and CDR2 SYDVKM. The CDR3 DNA is TGTGCCACCCTGGGACAGAACAATGAAAAACTGTTTTTT. Translating gives CATLGQNNEKLFF.

This clone was counted only a few times. The chain links TRBV30 to TRBJ2-5; tentative D call: TRBD2 (7 bases). The V and J ends lost 0 bases and 4 bases respectively, with 9 bases between them. The germline V gene has CDR1 GTSNPN and CDR2 SVGIG (reference sequence). The CDR3 has 13 residues. CDR3 sequence: CAWSVGGAETQYF. The CDR3 nucleotides read TGTGCCTGGAGTGTAGGGGGGGCAGAGACCCAGTACTTC.

This clone has just a few counts. The CDR3 region is CASSPRHGQAGETQYF. The CDR3 DNA reads TGTGCCAGCAGTCCCCGTCACGGACAGGCGGGAGAGACCCAGTACTTC. V usage is TRBV28 and J usage is TRBJ2-5; 7 nucleotides match TRBD1. V shed 5 bases, J shed 4 bases, and the junction held 13 bases outside the gene matches. CDR3 size: 16 residues. Germline V gene data show CDR1 as MDHEN and CDR2 as SYDVKM. Using reference TRBV28 and TRBJ2-5 for the parts outside the CDR3, the full variable domain is DVKVTQSSRYLVKRTGEKVFLECVQDMDHENMFWYRQDPGLGLRLIYFSYDVKMKEKGDIPEGYSVSREKKERFSLILESASTNQTSMYLCASSPRHGQAGETQYFGPGTRLLVL.

This chain links TRBV5-1 with TRBJ2-3; D is undetermined. This CDR3 is built from 18 residues. Trimming stripped 2 bases from V and 2 bases from J, with 21 bases between. Germline assignment: CDR1 SGHRS and CDR2 YFSETQ. CDR3 residues: CASSFQPGPNHFTDTQYF. CDR3 nucleotides: TGCGCCAGCAGCTTCCAACCGGGTCCCAACCATTTCACAGATACGCAGTATTTT.

The V call is TRBV28, the J call TRBJ1-1, with D perhaps matching TRBD1 (5 bases). V gave up 9 bases and J gave up 11 bases, with 16 bases separating them. CDR1 is MDHEN and CDR2 is SYDVKM in the germline V gene. This CDR3 comprises 11 residues. CDR3 residues: CASLVSGRAFF. The CDR3 nucleotides read TGTGCCAGTTTGGTATCAGGGAGGGCTTTCTTT.

The V and J genes are TRBV10-3 and TRBJ1-2; 7 bases fit TRBD1. Unmatched junction bases numbered 15, after V lost 10 bases and J lost 7 bases. This CDR3 contains 14 residues. Looked up from germline, CDR1 is ENHRY and CDR2 is SYGVKD. Here the CDR3 DNA reads TGTGCCACGCTTTCGACAGGGAGCACGGGTGGCTACACCTTC. Amino acids: CATLSTGSTGGYTF.

The CDR3 reads CASSRGTSSNEQFF. The CDR3 region has the DNA TGCGCCAGCAGCCGGGGGACTAGCAGCAATGAGCAGTTCTTC. The rearrangement links TRBV5-1 to TRBJ2-1, with 9 bases aligning to TRBD2. With V trimmed by 4 bases and J by 6 bases, 5 bases remained unmatched. Per germline, CDR1 SGHRS and CDR2 YFSETQ. The CDR3 runs to 14 residues.

The V call is TRBV6-1, the J call TRBJ1-6; D is perhaps TRBD1 (6 bases). The CDR3 is 18 residues long. V lost 2 bases and J lost 4, with 18 bases in between. Germline V lookup: CDR1 MNHNS, CDR2 SASEGT. CDR3 coding DNA: TGTGCCAGCAGTGAAAAAAATTTACGGACAGCTTATAATTCACCCCTCCACTTT. Translating it yields CASSEKNLRTAYNSPLHF.